This T cell receptor beta chain was profiled in a study of T-cell memory formation after mild COVID-19. Overall study findings and caveats: While clones contracting from day 15 to 85 were balanced between CD4 and CD8, later expanders leaned CD4+. Several responding clones turned up in pre-infection memory, indicating that cross-reactive memory may have taken part.

UMIs and sample barcodes were carried by the TCR alpha and TCR beta cDNA libraries that 5'RACE produced using constant-segment primers. TCRdb redid the calling of the 5' RACE reads with MiXCR, one entry per CDR3 protein. The sample consists of roughly 550,000 distinct CDR3 sequences, roughly 21% of them appearing once. In this sample, this clonotype turned up many times. Its specificity is unknown. The germline CDR1 and CDR2 sequences are SGHVS and FQNEAQ. The CDR3 is 16 amino acids. V gave up 1 base and J gave up 5 bases; unmatched junction bases: 7. This rearrangement joins TRBV7-8 to TRBJ2-1; TRBD2 matches at 8 bases. The receptor's source is an adult woman who had mild COVID-19 (a few samples of this study predate the infection). Cell type and time point are not known. Sequences were obtained from PBMCs or a T cell subset sorted from them (not recorded which). CDR3 bases: TGTGCCAGCAGCTTAGTGACGGGACTAGTTAACAATGAGCAGTTCTTC. The encoded protein is CASSLVTGLVNNEQFF.